This TCR beta chain was captured in a study of a mutant IDH1 vaccine in newly diagnosed glioma. Note on this clone: Its specificity is unknown.

Using immunoSEQ multiplex PCR, the repertoire was profiled, and TCRdb retains in-frame clones only, with some absent. The sample has tens of thousands of clones, about 90% seen once. Noted time point: week 11, during vaccination. One vaccine dose held 300 ug of mutant IDH1 20-mer peptide and came with topical imiquimod. This CDR3 has 15 residues. V trimming: 6 bases; J trimming: 7 bases; junction bases outside the gene matches: 4. The germline CDR1 and CDR2 sequences are MNHEY and SVGAGI. This chain joins TRBV6-5 and TRBJ2-1, with 15 bases aligning to TRBD2. The receptor was derived from a man between 18 and 35 years old with glioma. The sample consisted of PBMCs, taken from a glioma patient whose treatment included an IDH1 peptide vaccine. CDR3 in DNA: TGTGCCAGCAGCCCCGGGACTAGCGGGAGGAATGAGCAGTTCTTC. The encoded protein is CASSPGTSGRNEQFF.